The text below deals with one TCR beta chain. The antigen is undetermined. This record belongs to a study of cytomegalovirus exposure and HLA in healthy donors. Study-level findings and limits: Sequencing probably produced one cluster of sequence variants that were highly shared. Immune exposure was documented only through CMV serostatus. In a later analysis, TCR association rates varied by HLA locus: DRB1 most, HLA-C fewest. Upon later analysis, HLA-associated TCR beta chains proved more clonally expanded than other, equally common chains.

Amplification used 60 Vbeta primers and 13 Jbeta primers. Some clones are missing from TCRdb's copy, which holds only in-frame ones; the method was immunoSEQ multiplex PCR. This sample carries about 120,000 clones, over 70% of them seen once, and the ten largest clones take approximately 8.8%. The V end was cut by 5 bases, the J end by 7 bases, with 8 bases between. CDR3 length: 11 residues. The V gene's germline CDR1 is MNHNS and CDR2 SASEGT. The source material was PBMCs. The TCR was taken from a female donor in good health and CMV-seropositive. The chain combines TRBV6-1 with TRBJ1-1; D is unclear. CDR3 DNA sequence: TGTGCCAGCAGTAGAGGGAGTGAAGCTTTCTTT. Translated: CASSRGSEAFF.